The 8 T cell receptor beta chains given below trace back to one sample, sequenced in a study of regulatory T cells in long-lasting Graves disease (dated by TCRdb to the early 2020s). The time point label of this sample denotes: newly diagnosed GD, antithyroid drugs for less than 3 months. For both TCR sequencing and RNA sequencing, RNA was extracted from PBMCs using TRIzol. To prepare the library, multiplex PCR was applied. Data came from an Illumina HiSeq 4000. iRepertoire HTBI primers and Arm-PCR amplification of CDR3 regions were used to construct TCR beta libraries. TCRdb cleaned the public reads at Q25 with fastp, built clones with MiXCR and kept in-frame beta chains. Identical CDR3 protein sequences are pooled into one entry, listed with their most common genes and DNA. This sample comprises under 250,000 distinct CDR3 sequences, roughly a fifth of them detected only once. The top ten hold approximately 12% of the sample.

The same data also went into a second study, on T cells in Graves' hyperthyroidism and ophthalmopathy.

Specimen: peripheral blood mononuclear cells (PBMCs), collected at new diagnosis, from a patient treated with antithyroid drugs. The source is a woman aged 30 to 39 with Graves disease. Donor details come from another sample of the same person, matched by shared clones.

This clonotype was observed at least ten times. The CDR3 DNA is TGTGCCAGCAGTTCAGGCAGAGTAACGAATGAGCAGTTCTTC. It translates to CASSSGRVTNEQFF. V gene TRBV12-3 or TRBV12-4 combines with J gene TRBJ2-1; no clear D. The CDR3 extends over 14 amino acids. Trimming took 4 bases from V and 7 from J, leaving 14 bases between them.

Many counts were recorded for this clonotype. The rearrangement uses TRBV2 and TRBJ1-4; 10 positions agree with TRBD1. There are 14 residues in the CDR3. The germline V gene encodes CDR1 SNHLY and CDR2 FYNNEI. V was clipped by 6 bases and J by 8 bases; unmatched bases: 6. The DNA for the CDR3 is TGTGCCAGCAGCTTGACAGGGGGCAAGGAAAAACTGTTTTTT. The encoded protein is CASSLTGGKEKLFF. Looking up the rest from reference TRBV2 and TRBJ1-4 gives the full variable domain: EPEVTQTPSHQVTQMGQEVILRCVPISNHLYFYWYRQILGQKVEFLVSFYNNEISEKSEIFDDQFSVERPDGSNFTLKIRSTKLEDSAMYFCASSLTGGKEKLFFGSGTQLSVL.

This clonotype was seen many times. The V and J genes are TRBV30 and TRBJ2-1; TRBD2 aligns across 9 bases. This CDR3 has 17 residues. The J segment lost 8 bases and the V segment lost 0 bases, leaving 14 bases of the junction unmatched. The V gene's germline CDR1 is GTSNPN and CDR2 SVGIG (reference sequence). The CDR3, as DNA: TGTGCCTGGAGTGTACCGTGGCGGGGGGGGCCCACGGATGAGCAGTTCTTC. As protein: CAWSVPWRGGPTDEQFF.

This clonotype was recorded at least ten times. The rearrangement joins TRBV6-1 to TRBJ1-1, with D possibly matching TRBD1 (6 bases). The length of the CDR3 is 14 residues. Trimming shortened V by 2 bases and J by 4 bases, and 11 bases separated the two germline ends. The germline V gene has CDR1 MNHNS and CDR2 SASEGT. The chain's CDR3 is CASSELRGSTEAFF. The CDR3 bases are TGTGCCAGCAGTGAATTGAGGGGGAGCACTGAAGCTTTCTTT.

The chain combines TRBV20-1 with TRBJ2-3, with 7 positions matching TRBD2. Germline CDR1 is DFQATT and CDR2 is SNEGSKA (reference sequence). This CDR3 is built from 14 residues. With V trimmed by 3 bases and J by 0 bases, 3 bases remained unmatched. CDR3 nucleotides: TGCAGTGCTAGTGCGGGGGTTAGCACAGATACGCAGTATTTT. Protein product: CSASAGVSTDTQYF.

This clonotype was seen only once. CDR3 sequence: CASSPFGTSGGSYEQYF. Here the CDR3 DNA reads TGTGCCAGCAGCCCCTTCGGGACTAGCGGGGGCTCCTACGAGCAGTACTTC. The chain joins TRBV3-1 to TRBJ2-7; 14 bases are a match to TRBD2. The germline gives CDR1 LGHDT, CDR2 YNNKEL (reference sequence). J lost 0 bases, V lost 4 bases, and 5 bases had no gene match. The CDR3 spans 17 residues.

This clonotype was observed many times. The genes are TRBV9 and TRBJ2-2; TRBD2 agrees at 13 bases. V lost 0 bases and J lost 2; bases outside the gene matches: 4. In germline, CDR1 is SGDLS, CDR2 YYNGEE. The CDR3 is 18 residues long. The CDR3 protein is CASSVGLAGGLNTGELFF. In DNA form, the CDR3 reads TGTGCCAGCAGCGTAGGACTAGCGGGAGGATTAAACACCGGGGAGCTGTTTTTT.

This clonotype was seen only a few times. The chain carries TRBV20-1 and TRBJ2-7; TRBD2 matches at 11 bases. The J segment lost 4 bases and the V segment lost 3 bases, leaving 5 bases of the junction unmatched. Per germline, CDR1 DFQATT and CDR2 SNEGSKA (reference sequence). There are 14 residues in the CDR3. The CDR3: CSARAVAGGYEQYF. As DNA, the CDR3 is TGCAGTGCTAGGGCGGTAGCGGGGGGGTACGAGCAGTACTTC.